The 15 T cell receptor beta chains reported below all come from one sample, sequenced in a study of CD8 T cells in ankylosing spondylitis. Findings of the study overall: Eight highly homologous variants formed a TCR beta motif that appeared characteristic of ankylosing spondylitis blood.

These receptors' targets are unknown. TCRdb re-derived calls from the 5' RACE reads in MiXCR, one entry per CDR3 protein. The table lists approximately 300,000 distinct CDR3 sequences, 6.5% to 10% of them singletons, with roughly 15% in the top ten. Sequencing was performed on blood, either unsorted or a sorted T cell fraction (not recorded which). Receptors originate from a male donor with ankylosing spondylitis.

This clonotype has ten or more counts. The genes are TRBV6-5 and TRBJ2-1; D is undetermined. The ends were cut back, 6 bases at V and 4 bases at J, with 4 bases in the middle. CDR1 MNHEY and CDR2 SVGAGI come from the germline V gene. The CDR3 is made up of 11 amino acids. CDR3 region: CASRWYNEQFF. For the CDR3, the DNA is TGTGCCAGCAGGTGGTACAATGAGCAGTTCTTC.

A few counts support this clonotype. The rearrangement links TRBV20-1 to TRBJ2-5; the match to TRBD1 covers 7 bases. This CDR3 spans 13 amino acids. Germline CDR1 and CDR2: DFQATT and SNEGSKA (reference sequence). After removal of 6 bases from V and 1 base from J, the junction contained 5 bases not matched to a gene. The CDR3 DNA sequence: TGCAGTGCAGCCGGGACAGCCCAAGAGACCCAGTACTTC. Amino acid sequence: CSAAGTAQETQYF.

In its sample, this clonotype was seen a few times. This rearrangement joins TRBV7-3 to TRBJ1-3; no definite D call. Germline-derived CDR1 and CDR2 are SGHTA and FQGTGA. The V and J ends lost 1 base and 8 bases respectively, with 6 bases between them. The CDR3 length is 12 residues. The CDR3 spells CASSLNGDTIYF. The CDR3 DNA is TGTGCCAGCAGCTTAAACGGGGACACCATATATTTT.

This clonotype was detected a few times. V is TRBV7-7 and J is TRBJ2-7; no definite D call. The CDR3 spans 14 residues. The V end lost 5 bases, the J end lost 6 bases, and 17 bases lay between the germline ends. Germline V gives CDR1 SSHAT, CDR2 FNYEAQ (reference sequence). DNA of the CDR3: TGTGCCAGCAGCCCACTGGGTGGGGTCGGCGAGCAGTACTTC. The encoded protein is CASSPLGGVGEQYF.

Many counts were recorded for this clonotype. V gene TRBV6-5 combines with J gene TRBJ2-7; D gene ambiguous. Germline assignment: CDR1 MNHEY and CDR2 SVGAGI. This CDR3 spans 15 amino acids. The ends were cut back, 0 bases at V and 3 bases at J, with 12 bases in the middle. The CDR3 sequence: CASSYSGTVLYEQYF. The CDR3 bases are TGTGCCAGCAGTTACTCGGGCACAGTACTCTACGAGCAGTACTTC.

Only a few counts were recorded for this clonotype. V usage is TRBV5-1 and J usage is TRBJ2-3, with 15 bases matching TRBD2. The CDR3 has 17 residues. The J segment lost 7 bases and the V segment lost 4 bases, leaving 10 bases of the junction unmatched. CDR1 is SGHRS and CDR2 is YFSETQ in the germline V gene. As DNA, the CDR3 is TGCGCCAGCAGCGTGGGTCCCGGGACTAGCGGGAGGAATACGCAGTATTTT. Its translation: CASSVGPGTSGRNTQYF. The full variable domain, rest sourced from reference TRBV5-1 and TRBJ2-3, is KAGVTQTPRYLIKTRGQQVTLSCSPISGHRSVSWYQQTPGQGLQFLFEYFSETQRNKGNFPGRFSGRQFSNSRSEMNVSTLELGDSALYLCASSVGPGTSGRNTQYFGPGTRLTVL.

V usage is TRBV7-2 and J usage is TRBJ1-2, with TRBD1 matching 10 bases. Losses at the gene ends were 5 bases for V and 7 bases for J; bases not matched to a gene: 7. The CDR3 extends over 14 amino acids. Germline V gene lookup returns CDR1 SGHTA and CDR2 FQGNSA. This CDR3 reads CASSRDRGSGGYTF. In nucleotides, the CDR3 is TGTGCCAGCAGCCGGGACAGGGGAAGTGGTGGCTACACCTTC.

This clonotype was seen many times. The chain recombines TRBV6-1 with TRBJ1-4; TRBD1 is a possible D gene (5 bases). CDR1 is MNHNS, CDR2 SASEGT, per germline. The V and J ends lost 7 bases and 8 bases respectively, with 17 bases between them. The CDR3 consists of 14 residues. The CDR3 sequence is CASNRGGSREKLFF. The DNA of the CDR3 is TGTGCCAGCAACCGGGGGGGATCGAGAGAAAAACTGTTTTTT.

This clonotype showed up many times. The J gene is TRBJ2-2, the V gene TRBV5-1; 7 bases line up with TRBD2. J lost 2 bases, V lost 3 bases, and 7 bases had no gene match. CDR1 is SGHRS and CDR2 is YFSETQ in the germline V gene. The CDR3 covers 16 residues. In DNA, the CDR3 is TGCGCCAGCAGCTCGGCCTGGGGGGGAAACACCGGGGAGCTGTTTTTT. Its translation: CASSSAWGGNTGELFF.

This clonotype was seen only a few times. This chain links TRBV7-8 with TRBJ2-5; either TRBD1 or TRBD2 may fit D (5 bases each). Germline CDR1 and CDR2: SGHVS and FQNEAQ. V dropped 6 bases and J dropped 3 bases, with 8 bases sitting between them. This CDR3 contains 12 residues. CDR3 sequence reads: CASSMGEETQYF. CDR3 sequence (DNA): TGTGCCAGCAGTATGGGGGAAGAGACCCAGTACTTC.

This clonotype occurred many times. This rearrangement joins TRBV20-1 to TRBJ2-3, with D possibly being TRBD2 (6 bases). Germline CDR1 DFQATT, CDR2 SNEGSKA (reference sequence). The V end lost 6 bases, the J end lost 2 bases, and 24 bases lay between the germline ends. The CDR3 sequence is 17 residues long. In nucleotides, the CDR3 is TGCAGTGCCACCGGGGGTTGGGACTCAAATTACACAGATACGCAGTATTTT. As protein: CSATGGWDSNYTDTQYF.

This clonotype was counted only a few times. The rearrangement links TRBV10-3 to TRBJ2-7, with TRBD1 identical over 7 bases. The junction had 4 bases not matched to a gene; V was cut back by 5 bases and J by 3 bases. Germline loops: CDR1 ENHRY, CDR2 SYGVKD. The CDR3 extends over 13 amino acids. The CDR3 sequence is CAISTGTDYEQYF. In DNA form, the CDR3 reads TGTGCCATCAGTACCGGGACAGACTACGAGCAGTACTTC.

Only a few counts were recorded for this clonotype. The chain uses TRBV29-1 and TRBJ2-5; 7 nucleotides match TRBD1. Germline V CDR1 and CDR2: SQVTM, ANQGSEA. The CDR3 loop spans 14 amino acids. Germline trimming cut 6 bases from V and 2 bases from J; bases unmatched to any gene: 9. CDR3 bases: TGCAGCGTCCTTATGGGGACAGCACAAGAGACCCAGTACTTC. It encodes CSVLMGTAQETQYF.

The chain couples TRBV12-3 or TRBV12-4 to TRBJ1-3; tentative D call: TRBD1 (6 bases). This CDR3 spans 17 amino acids. The V end was cut by 2 bases, the J end by 7 bases, with 21 bases between. The CDR3 DNA follows: TGTGCCAGCAGTTTAAGGGGGGCCGCTGGGGATGGGAACACCATATATTTT. Residues: CASSLRGAAGDGNTIYF.

The rearrangement links TRBV3-1 to TRBJ2-7, with D perhaps TRBD2 (6 bases). The V and J ends lost 0 bases and 12 bases respectively, with 15 bases between them. Germline lookup yields CDR1 LGHDT and CDR2 YNNKEL (reference sequence). The CDR3 has 13 residues. CDR3 amino acids: CASSQDGRGGLYF. The DNA of the CDR3 is TGTGCCAGCAGCCAAGATGGCCGCGGAGGGCTGTACTTC.